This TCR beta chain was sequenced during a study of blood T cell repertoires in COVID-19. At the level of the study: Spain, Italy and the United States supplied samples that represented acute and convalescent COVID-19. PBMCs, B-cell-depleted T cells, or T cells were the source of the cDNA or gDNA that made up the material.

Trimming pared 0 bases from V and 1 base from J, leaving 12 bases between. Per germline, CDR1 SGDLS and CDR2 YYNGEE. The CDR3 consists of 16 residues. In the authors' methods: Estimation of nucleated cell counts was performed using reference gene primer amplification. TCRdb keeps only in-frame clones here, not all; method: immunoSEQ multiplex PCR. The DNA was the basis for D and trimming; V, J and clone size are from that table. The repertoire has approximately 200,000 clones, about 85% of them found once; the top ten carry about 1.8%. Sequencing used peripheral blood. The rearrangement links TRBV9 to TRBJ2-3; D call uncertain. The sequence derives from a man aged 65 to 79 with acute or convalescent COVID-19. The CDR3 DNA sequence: TGTGCCAGCAGCGTAGCGCGTCAGGTTGGCACAGATACGCAGTATTTT. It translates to CASSVARQVGTDTQYF. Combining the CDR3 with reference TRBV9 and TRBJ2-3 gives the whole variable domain DSGVTQTPKHLITATGQRVTLRCSPRSGDLSVYWYQQSLDQGLQFLIQYYNGEERAKGNILERFSAQQFPDLHSELNLSSLELGDSALYFCASSVARQVGTDTQYFGPGTRLTVL.